These T cell receptor beta chains were read from a single sample in a study of blood T cell repertoires in COVID-19. Using immunoSEQ multiplex PCR, the repertoire was profiled, and TCRdb retains in-frame clones only, with some absent. The sample shows 150,000 to 190,000 clones, 80% to 90% of them seen only once. Material for sequencing was peripheral blood. The receptors stem from a woman aged 40 to 55 with acute or convalescent COVID-19. CDR3s include the opening cysteine and the closing phenylalanine or tryptophan. A D gene is named only where the DNA matches it firmly.

v_gene,d_gene,CDR3aa
TRBV7-2,-,CASSFQGPGGYTF
TRBV5-8,-,CASTNILSNQPQHF
TRBV19,TRBD1,CASSTGAREQYF
TRBV2,TRBD1,CASSDYVQGAIEAFF
TRBV14,TRBD2,CASSQGTSGSFGETQYF
TRBV7-3,TRBD2,CASSLRSSGTTGELFF
TRBV2,TRBD2,CASSYRGGGANVLTF
TRBV6-5,-,CASSLGQTYTF
TRBV19,TRBD1,CASSGTVNTEAFF
TRBV12-3/TRBV12-4,-,CASSLPGIEQYF